These T cell receptor beta chains were read from a single sample in a study of brain T cells in children with intractable seizures. Some clones are missing from TCRdb's copy, which holds only in-frame ones; the method was immunoSEQ multiplex PCR. The data show 62,000 or so clones, with about 96% seen just once and around 0.4% held by the top ten. The sequenced sample was peripheral blood, obtained at surgery. These TCRs come from a boy less than two years old with focal cortical dysplasia and intractable seizures. Each CDR3 is given with its conserved first and last residue. D genes are given only for firm matches. The size of a clone is reported for some rows only, either as once, few or many, or as a class for expanded clones.

v_gene,j_gene,abundance,d_gene,CDR3aa,CDR3nt
TRBV4-3,TRBJ2-7,.,.,CASSQEMLGEQYF,TGCGCCAGCAGCCAAGAGATGTTAGGCGAGCAGTACTTC
TRBV5-1,TRBJ2-7,once,.,CASSPRAREGEQYF,TGCGCCAGCAGCCCCCGGGCCCGAGAAGGGGAGCAGTACTTC
TRBV14,TRBJ2-2,.,.,CASSQDRFSASNTGELFF,TGTGCCAGCAGCCAAGATAGATTTAGCGCCTCGAACACCGGGGAGCTGTTTTTT
TRBV28,TRBJ1-6,.,.,CASSFLGGRSYNSPLHF,TGTGCCAGCAGTTTTTTGGGGGGGAGGTCCTATAATTCACCCCTCCACTTT
TRBV19,TRBJ1-2,.,.,CASSRVWSAAYGYTF,TGTGCCAGTAGTCGTGTTTGGAGCGCCGCCTATGGCTACACCTTC
TRBV7-9,TRBJ2-7,.,TRBD1,CASSPSNLNRGRVYEQYF,TGTGCCAGCAGCCCATCCAATCTCAACAGGGGGCGCGTATACGAGCAGTACTTC
TRBV10-3,TRBJ2-5,.,TRBD2,CAIRIAGGQETQYF,TGTGCCATCAGGATAGCGGGGGGGCAGGAGACCCAGTACTTC
TRBV5-1,TRBJ2-3,.,.,CASSLGSMPDTQYF,TGCGCCAGCAGCTTGGGGTCAATGCCGGATACGCAGTATTTT
TRBV5-6,TRBJ1-6,once,.,CASSFRPFSPLHF,TGTGCCAGCAGCTTTCGTCCCTTTTCACCCCTCCACTTT
TRBV13,TRBJ1-1,.,.,CASSTRDTEAFF,TGTGCCAGCAGCACCAGGGACACTGAAGCTTTCTTT
TRBV7-9,TRBJ1-2,.,TRBD1,CASSPLTGNYGYTF,TGTGCCAGCAGCCCGCTGACAGGGAACTATGGCTACACCTTC
TRBV6-5,TRBJ2-3,.,.,CASSYVSGTDTQYF,TGTGCCAGCAGTTACGTGTCGGGCACAGATACGCAGTATTTT
TRBV6-5,TRBJ1-6,.,.,CASSYSRNSPLHF,TGTGCCAGCAGTTACTCACGGAATTCACCCCTCCACTTT
TRBV10-3,TRBJ1-5,.,TRBD1,CAIRGGTENQPQHF,TGTGCCATCAGAGGAGGGACAGAAAATCAGCCCCAGCATTTT
TRBV2,TRBJ2-5,.,.,CASRRQGRGETQYF,TGTGCCAGTCGACGCCAGGGTCGAGGAGAGACCCAGTACTTC
TRBV27,TRBJ2-7,.,.,CASSLSPDRRAPYEQYF,TGTGCCAGCAGTTTATCCCCTGATAGACGCGCGCCCTACGAGCAGTACTTC
TRBV5-4,TRBJ2-7,once,TRBD2,CASSRGVTSYEQYF,TGTGCCAGCAGTCGGGGGGTCACCTCCTACGAGCAGTACTTC
TRBV4-1,TRBJ2-5,.,.,CASRHRPVTEPQETQYF,TGCGCCAGCAGACATCGCCCGGTGACTGAGCCCCAAGAGACCCAGTACTTC
TRBV19,TRBJ2-1,.,TRBD2,CASSIQREGLRNEQFF,TGTGCCAGTAGTATCCAGCGGGAGGGCTTACGGAATGAGCAGTTCTTC
TRBV19,TRBJ1-5,.,TRBD1,CASSGQGRSQPQHF,TGTGCCAGTAGCGGACAGGGAAGGAGTCAGCCCCAGCATTTT
TRBV10-3,TRBJ1-3,.,.,CAISEEPISGNTIYF,TGTGCCATCAGTGAGGAGCCTATCTCTGGAAACACCATATATTTT
TRBV28,TRBJ1-2,.,.,CASSSRPGAYGYTF,TGTGCCAGCAGTTCTAGACCAGGGGCCTATGGCTACACCTTC
TRBV27,TRBJ2-2,.,.,CASSSGNTGELFF,TGTGCCAGCAGTTCCGGGAACACCGGGGAGCTGTTTTTT
TRBV5-1,TRBJ1-1,.,.,CASSLALNTEAFF,TGCGCCAGCAGCTTGGCCCTGAACACTGAAGCTTTCTTT
TRBV28,TRBJ2-7,.,.,CASRGAFYEQYF,TGTGCCAGCAGGGGGGCTTTCTACGAGCAGTACTTC
TRBV5-1,TRBJ2-5,.,TRBD2,CASSNSGGEETQYF,TGCGCCAGCAGCAATAGCGGGGGGGAAGAGACCCAGTACTTC
TRBV13,TRBJ2-2,.,TRBD1,CASSPDRSNTGELFF,TGTGCCAGCAGCCCGGACAGGTCGAACACCGGGGAGCTGTTTTTT